Sequencing of this T cell receptor beta chain was carried out in a study of T cells after yellow fever vaccination. Study-level results: Peaking on day 5 versus 15, the secondary response was faster but weaker. Abundant clonotypes from the bulk population could have been carried over as contaminants into FACS-sorted repertoires.

The CDR3 length is 15 residues. The V end was cut by 5 bases, the J end by 5 bases, with 18 bases between. The germline V gene has CDR1 SGHVS and CDR2 FNYEAQ. To note about this clonotype: Its antigen is as yet unknown.

As TCR cDNA was made by 5'RACE template switching, a universal primer site and UMIs were added. From the 5' RACE reads, TCRdb called clonotypes with MiXCR, one entry per CDR3 protein. The profile shows under 550,000 distinct CDR3 sequences, 21% of them singletons. The starting material was PBMCs, obtained roughly 23 days after the first yellow fever vaccination. J is TRBJ1-1 and V is TRBV7-6; maybe TRBD1 (5 bases). The source is a young man who received the YFV17D yellow fever vaccine. CDR3 nucleotides: TGTGCCAGCAGCAAGAAGTGGCAGCGGGGGACTGAAGCTTTCTTT. The encoded protein is CASSKKWQRGTEAFF.